This T cell receptor (beta chain) is drawn from a study of blood T cell repertoires in COVID-19. About the research overall: T cells, B-cell-depleted T cells, or PBMCs supplied cDNA or gDNA.

Methods used by the authors: Reference gene primer amplification gave nucleated cell count estimates. Assay: immunoSEQ multiplex PCR; the TCRdb copy retains only in-frame clones and omits some. Clone size and the V and J calls come from that table; the DNA yielded D and trimming. Of about 46,000 clones listed, around 87% were seen once; the top ten hold roughly 15%. CDR3 length: 13 amino acids. The germline V and J ends were trimmed by 4 bases and 5 bases, with 14 bases remaining between them. Germline loops: CDR1 SQVTM, CDR2 ANQGSEA. This clonotype originated in a human donor in a cohort sampled during active COVID-19. The V and J genes are TRBV29-1 and TRBJ2-5; D gene unclear. Input material: peripheral blood. As DNA, the CDR3 is TGCAGCGTTGCGAATCTAGATCGTGAGACCCAGTACTTC. The encoded protein is CSVANLDRETQYF. Using reference TRBV29-1 and TRBJ2-5 for the parts outside the CDR3, the full variable domain is SAVISQKPSRDICQRGTSLTIQCQVDSQVTMMFWYRQQPGQSLTLIATANQGSEATYESGFVIDKFPISRPNLTFSTLTVSNMSPEDSSIYLCSVANLDRETQYFGPGTRLLVL.